The 7 T cell receptor beta chains reported below all come from one sample, sequenced in a study of T-cell reconstitution after alpha-beta-depleted transplantation in children. Preparation of the TCRbeta library involved a method that used unique molecular identifiers. MiXCR, applied by TCRdb to the PCR reads, yields one record per CDR3 protein. The sample shows approximately 15,000 distinct CDR3 sequences, 9.5% to 15% of them seen only once. The material sequenced was PBMCs, mostly from graft donor cells, taken 180 days after TCRalphabeta/CD19-depleted stem cell transplant. The receptors were sampled from a boy under three years old who had a stem cell transplant for Wiskott-Aldrich syndrome, so the T cells may come from the graft donor.

This clonotype has ten or more counts. V usage is TRBV11-3 and J usage is TRBJ2-1; possibly TRBD1 for D (6 bases). CDR3 length: 15 residues. The V gene lost 4 bases and the J gene lost 5 bases, with 15 bases spanning the gap. Germline-derived CDR1 and CDR2 are SGHNT and YENEEA. CDR3 bases: TGTGCCAGCAGCTCCCCCGGGACACTCAACAATGAGCAGTTCTTC. Its translation is CASSSPGTLNNEQFF.

This sequence joins TRBV4-1 and TRBJ1-6; no definite D call. The CDR3 is 15 residues long. Germline-derived CDR1 and CDR2 are MGHRA and YSYEKL. V shed 0 bases and J shed 7 bases, with 10 bases lying between them. CDR3 residues: CASSQEWVQNSPLHF. CDR3 DNA sequence: TGCGCCAGCAGCCAAGAATGGGTGCAGAATTCACCCCTCCACTTT.

The V and J genes are TRBV6-1 and TRBJ2-5, with TRBD2 matching 10 bases. The junction had 2 bases not matched to a gene; V was cut back by 6 bases and J by 1 base. The CDR3 extends over 14 amino acids. The germline V gene has CDR1 MNHNS and CDR2 SASEGT. The CDR3 DNA follows: TGTGCCAGCAGAGGACTAGCGGTCCAAGAGACCCAGTACTTC. It is translated as CASRGLAVQETQYF.

With regard to this clonotype: An end of the junction differs from the germline gene, which may be a read error. V and J are TRBV4-2 and TRBJ2-1; no clear D gene. This CDR3 has 13 amino acids. Per germline, CDR1 LGHNA and CDR2 YNFKEQ. Here the CDR3 reads CASSPLSDNEQFF. The DNA for the CDR3 is TGTGCCAGCAGCCCCCTCTCCGACAATGAGCAGTTCTTC.

This clonotype was seen ten or more times. The rearrangement uses TRBV28 and TRBJ2-7; possibly TRBD1 for D (6 bases). The germline V and J ends were trimmed by 5 bases and 2 bases, with 10 bases remaining between them. This CDR3 has 13 residues. Germline V CDR1 and CDR2: MDHEN, SYDVKM. Here the CDR3 reads CASSPPGAYEQYF. The CDR3 region has the DNA TGTGCCAGCAGTCCCCCAGGGGCCTACGAGCAGTACTTC.

This clonotype showed up many times. This chain's CDR3 is CATYPLNQPQHF. In DNA form, the CDR3 reads TGTGCCACCTACCCCCTGAATCAGCCCCAGCATTTT. The rearrangement links TRBV28 to TRBJ1-5, with no clear D. V lost 10 bases to trimming and J lost 4 bases, with 11 bases between them. Germline-derived CDR1 and CDR2 are MDHEN and SYDVKM. This CDR3 is 12 amino acids long.

This clonotype has at least ten counts. The chain combines TRBV5-1 with TRBJ1-1, with D unclear. V was cut by 4 bases and J by 0 bases, with 13 bases left in between. The CDR3 is 15 residues long. CDR1 is SGHRS, CDR2 YFSETQ, per germline. The CDR3 region is CASSPLLALNTEAFF. CDR3 DNA sequence: TGCGCCAGCAGCCCCCTCTTGGCTCTGAACACTGAAGCTTTCTTT.